These 6 T cell receptor beta chains share one sample of origin, sequenced in a study of OX40 agonist ivuxolimab in advanced cancers. Data came from immunoSEQ multiplex PCR; TCRdb stores just in-frame clones and leaves some out. The sample has 70,000 to 95,000 clones, approximately 90% seen once. The starting material was CD4+ or CD8+ T cells sorted from blood, obtained in a trial of the OX40 agonist ivuxolimab. These receptors all come from an adult with an advanced solid tumor such as melanoma, head and neck, liver or kidney cancer.

The chain employs TRBV28 and TRBJ1-1; D gene ambiguous. The germline V gene encodes CDR1 MDHEN and CDR2 SYDVKM. V lost 7 bases and J lost 1, with 10 bases in between. The CDR3 runs to 13 residues. CDR3 region: CASIRGTNTEAFF. Here the CDR3 DNA reads TGTGCCAGCATACGGGGAACGAACACTGAAGCTTTCTTT. Drawing the rest from reference TRBV28 and TRBJ1-1, the complete variable domain is DVKVTQSSRYLVKRTGEKVFLECVQDMDHENMFWYRQDPGLGLRLIYFSYDVKMKEKGDIPEGYSVSREKKERFSLILESASTNQTSMYLCASIRGTNTEAFFGQGTRLTVV.

This clone came up once. The chain links TRBV19 to TRBJ1-3; D possibly corresponds to TRBD1 (5 bases). The V gene's germline CDR1 is LNHDA and CDR2 SQIVND (reference sequence). CDR3 length equals 13 residues. Trimming took 5 bases from V and 11 from J, leaving 16 bases between them. In DNA, the CDR3 is TGTGCCAGTAGTGTACAAACAGGATCCGCCATATATTTT. Translated, it gives CASSVQTGSAIYF.

This sequence joins TRBV30 and TRBJ2-1, with D possibly being TRBD1 (6 bases). The CDR3 runs to 15 residues. The germline V and J ends were trimmed by 0 bases and 10 bases, with 19 bases remaining between them. Germline V gene data show CDR1 as GTSNPN and CDR2 as SVGIG (reference sequence). The CDR3 protein is CAWSVRGMMGTEQFF. The CDR3 DNA reads as TGTGCCTGGAGTGTAAGGGGAATGATGGGGACAGAGCAGTTCTTC.

This clone is a singleton in its sample. This sequence joins TRBV6-5 and TRBJ2-5; TRBD1 agrees at 7 bases. CDR1 and CDR2 (germline): MNHEY, SVGAGI. The J segment lost 1 base and the V segment lost 4 bases, leaving 0 bases of the junction unmatched. This CDR3 is 13 amino acids long. CDR3 sequence: CASSWDSQETQYF. CDR3 nucleotide sequence: TGTGCCAGCAGTTGGGACAGCCAAGAGACCCAGTACTTC.

V gene TRBV28 combines with J gene TRBJ2-5, with D perhaps matching TRBD2 (5 bases). V lost 6 bases and J 2 bases, leaving 10 bases between the germline ends. The CDR3 length is 13 residues. Germline loops: CDR1 MDHEN, CDR2 SYDVKM. CDR3 nucleotides: TGTGCCAGCAGCGTTAGCGTTCAAGAGACCCAGTACTTC. It encodes CASSVSVQETQYF.

The chain carries TRBV5-1 and TRBJ2-1; 7 nucleotides agree with TRBD2. CDR3 length: 14 amino acids. In germline, CDR1 is SGHRS, CDR2 YFSETQ. With 4 bases clipped from V and 11 bases from J, the junction kept 12 bases outside the gene matches. DNA for the CDR3: TGCGCCAGCAGCGCCGGACTAGAGAGAAGTAAGCAGTTCTTC. Translation: CASSAGLERSKQFF.